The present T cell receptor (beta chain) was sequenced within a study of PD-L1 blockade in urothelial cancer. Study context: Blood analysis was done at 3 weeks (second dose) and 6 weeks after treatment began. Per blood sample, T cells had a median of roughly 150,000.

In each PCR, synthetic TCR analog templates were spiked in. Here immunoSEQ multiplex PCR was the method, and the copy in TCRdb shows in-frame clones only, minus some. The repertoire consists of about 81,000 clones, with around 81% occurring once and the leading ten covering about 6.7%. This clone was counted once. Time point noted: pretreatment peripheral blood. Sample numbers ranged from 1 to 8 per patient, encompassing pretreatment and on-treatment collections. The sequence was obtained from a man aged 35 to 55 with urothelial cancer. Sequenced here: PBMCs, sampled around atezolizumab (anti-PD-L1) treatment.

The CDR3 sequence: CASSLEVGTEAFF. In nucleotides, the CDR3 is TGTGCCAGCAGCCTGGAGGTGGGCACTGAAGCTTTCTTT. The V and J genes are TRBV7-3 and TRBJ1-1; D unclear. Germline V lookup: CDR1 SGHTA, CDR2 FQGTGA. Trimming shortened V by 5 bases and J by 4 bases, and 11 bases separated the two germline ends. The CDR3 covers 13 residues.